This TCR beta chain is drawn from a study of CXCR3-negative and CXCR3-positive naive CD8 T cells. CDR3 length: 13 amino acids. Per the germline V gene, CDR1 is PRHDT and CDR2 is FYEKMQ (reference sequence). TRB cDNA was prepared as libraries by UMI-labeled 5' RACE. TCRdb re-called the 5' RACE reads, yielding one record per CDR3 amino acid sequence without DNA. This repertoire includes 5,700 or so distinct CDR3 sequences. Findings of the study overall: More hydrophobic TRB CDR3s occurred in CXCR3-positive than in CXCR3-negative naive cells. In naive cells, CXCR3-negative and CXCR3-positive subsets had similar TRBV-TRBJ usage; memory cells differed. With CXCR3 expression partially decreased after cryopreservation, most assays relied on fresh PBMCs. The study found comparably high diversity in both naive subsets and much lower diversity in memory CD8+ cells.

Definition of naive CD8+ T cells rested on a CD45RO-CCR7+CD27+CD95- profile. Remarks on this clonotype: What it binds is not known.

The sequencing input was naive CXCR3+ CD8+ T cells from blood. The subset here: CD45RO-CCR7+CD27+CD95- naive CD8+ T cells expressing CXCR3 (TNR3+). The TCR originated in a human donor in good health. Some clones in this sample may be carry-over from other donors' samples. The chain is built from TRBV13 and TRBJ1-2; TCRdb indicates TRBD1, and absent DNA this call remains unverified. The chain's CDR3 is CASSTSHRDGYTF.